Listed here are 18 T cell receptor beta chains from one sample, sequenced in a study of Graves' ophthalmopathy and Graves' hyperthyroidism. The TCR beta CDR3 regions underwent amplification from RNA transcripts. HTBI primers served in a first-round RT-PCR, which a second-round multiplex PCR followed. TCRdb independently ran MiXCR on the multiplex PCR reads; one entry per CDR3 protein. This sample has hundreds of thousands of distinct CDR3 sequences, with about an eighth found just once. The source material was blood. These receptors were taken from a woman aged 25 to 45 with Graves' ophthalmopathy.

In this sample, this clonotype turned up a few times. CDR3 in DNA: TGTGCCAGCAGTTTAGCGGGCAGGGACCACGAGCAGTACTTC. Translated: CASSLAGRDHEQYF. This sequence joins TRBV12-3 or TRBV12-4 and TRBJ2-7; perhaps D is TRBD1 or TRBD2 (5 bases each). Trimming shortened V by 0 bases and J by 5 bases, and 11 bases separated the two germline ends. The length of the CDR3 is 14 residues.

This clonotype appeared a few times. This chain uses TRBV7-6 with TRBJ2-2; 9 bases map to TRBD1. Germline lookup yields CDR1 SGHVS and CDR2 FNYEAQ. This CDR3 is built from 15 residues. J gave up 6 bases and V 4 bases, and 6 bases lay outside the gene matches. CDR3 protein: CASSYRDRESGELFF. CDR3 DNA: TGTGCCAGCAGCTACCGGGACAGGGAATCCGGGGAGCTGTTTTTT.

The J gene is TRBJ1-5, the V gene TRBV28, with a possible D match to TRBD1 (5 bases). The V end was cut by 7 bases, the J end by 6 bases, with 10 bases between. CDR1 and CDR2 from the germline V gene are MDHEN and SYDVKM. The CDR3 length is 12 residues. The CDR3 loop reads CASTIGVQPQHF. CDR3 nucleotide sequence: TGTGCCAGCACTATAGGGGTTCAGCCCCAGCATTTT.

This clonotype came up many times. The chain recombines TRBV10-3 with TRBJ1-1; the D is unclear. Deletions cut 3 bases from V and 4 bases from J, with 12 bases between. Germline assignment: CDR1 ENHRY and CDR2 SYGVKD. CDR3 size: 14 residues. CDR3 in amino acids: CAISEGGRSTEAFF. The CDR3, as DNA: TGTGCCATCAGTGAAGGAGGGAGGTCCACTGAAGCTTTCTTT.

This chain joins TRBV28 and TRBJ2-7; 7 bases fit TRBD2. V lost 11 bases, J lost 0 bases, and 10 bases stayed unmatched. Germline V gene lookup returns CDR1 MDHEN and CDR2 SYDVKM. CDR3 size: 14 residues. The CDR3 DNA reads TGTGCCTCAAGGAGGAGCGGGGACTCCTACGAGCAGTACTTC. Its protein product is CASRRSGDSYEQYF.

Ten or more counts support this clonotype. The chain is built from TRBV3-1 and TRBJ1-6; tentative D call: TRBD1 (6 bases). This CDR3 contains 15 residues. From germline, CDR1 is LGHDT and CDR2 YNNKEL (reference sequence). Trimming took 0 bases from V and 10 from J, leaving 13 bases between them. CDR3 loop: CASSQERTGTSPLHF. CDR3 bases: TGTGCCAGCAGCCAAGAGCGAACAGGGACGTCACCCCTCCACTTT.

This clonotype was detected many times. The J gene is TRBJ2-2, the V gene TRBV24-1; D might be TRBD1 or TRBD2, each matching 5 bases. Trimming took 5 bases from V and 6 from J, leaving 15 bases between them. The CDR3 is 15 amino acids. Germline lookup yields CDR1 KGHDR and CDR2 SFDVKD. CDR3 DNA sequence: TGTGCCACCAGTGGGGTCCGCCTGGGGGCCGGGGAGCTGTTTTTT. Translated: CATSGVRLGAGELFF.

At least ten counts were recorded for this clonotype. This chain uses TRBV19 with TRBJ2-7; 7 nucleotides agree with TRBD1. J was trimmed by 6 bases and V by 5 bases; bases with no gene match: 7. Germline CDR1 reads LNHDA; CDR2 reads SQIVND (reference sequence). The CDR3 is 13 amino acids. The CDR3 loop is CASSPPNRGEQYF. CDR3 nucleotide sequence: TGTGCCAGTAGTCCCCCCAACAGGGGCGAGCAGTACTTC.

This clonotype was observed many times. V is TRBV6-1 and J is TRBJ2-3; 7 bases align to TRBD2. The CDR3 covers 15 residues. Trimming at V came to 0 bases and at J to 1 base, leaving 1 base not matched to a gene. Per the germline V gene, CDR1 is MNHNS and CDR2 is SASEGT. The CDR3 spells CASSEAAGGTDTQYF. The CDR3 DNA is TGTGCCAGCAGTGAAGCTGCGGGGGGCACAGATACGCAGTATTTT.

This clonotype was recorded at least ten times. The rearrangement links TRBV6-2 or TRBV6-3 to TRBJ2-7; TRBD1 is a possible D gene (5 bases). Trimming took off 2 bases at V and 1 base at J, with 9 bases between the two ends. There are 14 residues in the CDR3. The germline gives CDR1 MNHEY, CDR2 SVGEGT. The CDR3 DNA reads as TGTGCCAGCAGTTACGACAGTTCTTCCTACGAGCAGTACTTC. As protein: CASSYDSSSYEQYF.

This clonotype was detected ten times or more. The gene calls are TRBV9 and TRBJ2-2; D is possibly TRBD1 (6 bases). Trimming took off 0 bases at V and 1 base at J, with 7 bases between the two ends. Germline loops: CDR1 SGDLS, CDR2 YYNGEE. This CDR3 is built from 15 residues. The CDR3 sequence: CASSVGGQNTGELFF. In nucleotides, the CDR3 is TGTGCCAGCAGCGTAGGGGGACAGAACACCGGGGAGCTGTTTTTT. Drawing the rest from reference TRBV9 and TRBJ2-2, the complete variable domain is DSGVTQTPKHLITATGQRVTLRCSPRSGDLSVYWYQQSLDQGLQFLIQYYNGEERAKGNILERFSAQQFPDLHSELNLSSLELGDSALYFCASSVGGQNTGELFFGEGSRLTVL.

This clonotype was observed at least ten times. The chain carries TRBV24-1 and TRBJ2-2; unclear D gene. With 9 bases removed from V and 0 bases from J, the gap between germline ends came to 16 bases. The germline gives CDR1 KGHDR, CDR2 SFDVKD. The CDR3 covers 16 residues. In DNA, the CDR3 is TGTGCCACCGGTTTTCGGAGACTCCCGAACACCGGGGAGCTGTTTTTT. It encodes CATGFRRLPNTGELFF.

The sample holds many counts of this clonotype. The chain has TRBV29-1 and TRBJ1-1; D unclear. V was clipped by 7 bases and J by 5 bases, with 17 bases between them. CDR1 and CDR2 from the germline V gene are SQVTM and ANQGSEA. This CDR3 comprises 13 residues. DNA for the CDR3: TGCAGCGCCGTCCGTGGCGTTCAGACTGAAGCTTTCTTT. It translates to CSAVRGVQTEAFF.

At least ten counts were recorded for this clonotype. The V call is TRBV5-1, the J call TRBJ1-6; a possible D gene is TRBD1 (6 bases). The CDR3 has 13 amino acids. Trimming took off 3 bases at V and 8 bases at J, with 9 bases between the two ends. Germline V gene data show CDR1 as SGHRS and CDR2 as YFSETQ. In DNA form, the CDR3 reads TGCGCCAGCAGCTGGAGGGGGGATTCACCCCTCCACTTT. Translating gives CASSWRGDSPLHF.

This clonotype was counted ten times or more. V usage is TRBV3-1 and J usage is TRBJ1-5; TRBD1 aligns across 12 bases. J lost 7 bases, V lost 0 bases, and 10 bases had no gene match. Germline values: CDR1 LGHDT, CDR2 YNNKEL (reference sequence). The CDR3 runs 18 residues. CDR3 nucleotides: TGTGCCAGCAGCCAAGATCGTGGGACAGGGGGCGCCTGGCAGCCCCAGCATTTT. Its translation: CASSQDRGTGGAWQPQHF.

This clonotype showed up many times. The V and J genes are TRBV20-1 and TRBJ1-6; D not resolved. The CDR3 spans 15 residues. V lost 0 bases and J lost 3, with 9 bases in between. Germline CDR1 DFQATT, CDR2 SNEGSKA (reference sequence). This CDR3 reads CSARDEPYYNSPLHF. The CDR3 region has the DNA TGCAGTGCTAGAGATGAGCCGTACTATAATTCACCCCTCCACTTT.

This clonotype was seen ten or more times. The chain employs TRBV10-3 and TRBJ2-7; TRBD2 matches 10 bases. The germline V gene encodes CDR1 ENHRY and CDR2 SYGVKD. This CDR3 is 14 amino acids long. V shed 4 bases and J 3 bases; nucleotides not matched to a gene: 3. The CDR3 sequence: CAISVAGGDYEQYF. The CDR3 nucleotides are TGTGCCATCAGTGTAGCGGGGGGCGACTACGAGCAGTACTTC.

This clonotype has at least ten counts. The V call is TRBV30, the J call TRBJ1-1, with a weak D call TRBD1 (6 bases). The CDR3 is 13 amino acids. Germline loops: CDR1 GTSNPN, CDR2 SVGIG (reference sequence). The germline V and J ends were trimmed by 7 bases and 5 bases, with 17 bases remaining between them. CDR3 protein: CAFSTGTRTEAFF. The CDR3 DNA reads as TGTGCCTTCTCAACAGGGACGAGGACTGAAGCTTTCTTT.